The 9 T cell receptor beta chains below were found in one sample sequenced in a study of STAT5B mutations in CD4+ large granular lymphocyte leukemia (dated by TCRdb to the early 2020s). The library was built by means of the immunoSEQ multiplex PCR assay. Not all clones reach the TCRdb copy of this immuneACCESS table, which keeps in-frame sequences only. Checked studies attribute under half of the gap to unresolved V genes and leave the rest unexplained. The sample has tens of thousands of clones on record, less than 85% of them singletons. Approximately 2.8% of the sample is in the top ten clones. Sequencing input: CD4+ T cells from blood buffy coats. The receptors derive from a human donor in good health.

The CDR3 coding sequence is TGTGCCAGCAGCTTGGGCCTGACAGGCTATGGCAATCAGCCCCAGCATTTT. It yields the protein CASSLGLTGYGNQPQHF. This chain links TRBV5-6 with TRBJ1-5; a weak D match, TRBD1 (6 bases). Germline-derived CDR1 and CDR2 are SGHDT and YYEEEE. CDR3 size: 17 residues. Trimming stripped 0 bases from V and 2 bases from J, with 15 bases between.

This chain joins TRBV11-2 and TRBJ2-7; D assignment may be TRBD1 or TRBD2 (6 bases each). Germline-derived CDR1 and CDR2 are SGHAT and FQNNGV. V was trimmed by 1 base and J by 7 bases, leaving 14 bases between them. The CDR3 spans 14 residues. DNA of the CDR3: TGTGCCAGCAGCTTAGTATCAGGGGCGGGGGAGCAGTACTTC. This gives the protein CASSLVSGAGEQYF.

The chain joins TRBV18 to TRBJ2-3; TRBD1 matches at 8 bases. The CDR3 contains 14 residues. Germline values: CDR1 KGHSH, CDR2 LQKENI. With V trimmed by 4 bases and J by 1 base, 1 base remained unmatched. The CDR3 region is CASSRGQGTDTQYF. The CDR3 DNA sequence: TGTGCCAGCTCACGGGGACAGGGCACAGATACGCAGTATTTT.

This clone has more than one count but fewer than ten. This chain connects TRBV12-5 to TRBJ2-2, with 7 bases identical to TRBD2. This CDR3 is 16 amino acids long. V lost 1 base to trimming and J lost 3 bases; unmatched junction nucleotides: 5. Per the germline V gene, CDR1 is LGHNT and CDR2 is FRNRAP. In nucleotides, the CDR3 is TGTGCTAGTGGTTTGGCGGCGGGAGTGGACACCGGGGAGCTGTTTTTT. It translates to CASGLAAGVDTGELFF. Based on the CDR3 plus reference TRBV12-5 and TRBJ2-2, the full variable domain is DARVTQTPRHKVTEMGQEVTMRCQPILGHNTVFWYRQTMMQGLELLAYFRNRAPLDDSGMPKDRFSAEMPDATLATLKIQPSEPRDSAVYFCASGLAAGVDTGELFFGEGSRLTVL.

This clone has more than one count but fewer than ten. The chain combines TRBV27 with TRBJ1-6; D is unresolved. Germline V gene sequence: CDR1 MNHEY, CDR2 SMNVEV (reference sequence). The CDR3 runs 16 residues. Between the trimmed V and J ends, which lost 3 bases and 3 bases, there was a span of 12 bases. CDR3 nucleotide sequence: TGTGCCAGCAGTTTGAGAGGGAGGAACTATAATTCACCCCTCCACTTT. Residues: CASSLRGRNYNSPLHF.

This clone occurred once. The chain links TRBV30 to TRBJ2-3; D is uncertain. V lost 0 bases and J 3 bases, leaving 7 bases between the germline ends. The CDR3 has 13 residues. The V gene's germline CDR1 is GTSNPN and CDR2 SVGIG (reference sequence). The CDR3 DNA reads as TGTGCCTGGAGTGTCGCCAATACAGATACGCAGTATTTT. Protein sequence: CAWSVANTDTQYF.

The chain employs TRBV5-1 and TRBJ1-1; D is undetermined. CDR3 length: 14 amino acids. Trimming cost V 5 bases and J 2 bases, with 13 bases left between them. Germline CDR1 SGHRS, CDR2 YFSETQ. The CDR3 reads CASRSRHSNTEAFF. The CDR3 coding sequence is TGCGCCAGCAGGTCGAGACATAGTAACACTGAAGCTTTCTTT.

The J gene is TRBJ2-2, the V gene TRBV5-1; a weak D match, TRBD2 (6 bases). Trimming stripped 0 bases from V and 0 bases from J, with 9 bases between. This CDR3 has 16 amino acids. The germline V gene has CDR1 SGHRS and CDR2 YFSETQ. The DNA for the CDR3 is TGCGCCAGCAGCTTGGGCAGCGGGCCGAACACCGGGGAGCTGTTTTTT. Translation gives CASSLGSGPNTGELFF.

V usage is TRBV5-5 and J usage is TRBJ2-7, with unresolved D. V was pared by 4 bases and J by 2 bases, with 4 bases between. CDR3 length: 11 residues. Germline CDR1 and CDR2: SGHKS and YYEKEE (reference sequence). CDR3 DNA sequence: TGTGCCAGCAGCCGGACCTACGAGCAGTACTTC. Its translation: CASSRTYEQYF.